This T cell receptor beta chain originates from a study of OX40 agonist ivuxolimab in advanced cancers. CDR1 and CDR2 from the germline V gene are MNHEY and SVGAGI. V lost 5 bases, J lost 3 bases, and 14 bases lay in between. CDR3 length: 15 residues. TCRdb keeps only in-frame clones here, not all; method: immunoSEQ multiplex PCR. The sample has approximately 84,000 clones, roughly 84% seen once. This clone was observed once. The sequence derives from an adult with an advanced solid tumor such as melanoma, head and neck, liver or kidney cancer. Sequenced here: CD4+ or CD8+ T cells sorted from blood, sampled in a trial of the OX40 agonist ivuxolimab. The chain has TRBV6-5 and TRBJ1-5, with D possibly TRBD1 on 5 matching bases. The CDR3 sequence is CASSTPPGFNQPQHF. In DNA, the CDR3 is TGTGCCAGCAGTACCCCCCCAGGGTTCAATCAGCCCCAGCATTTT.